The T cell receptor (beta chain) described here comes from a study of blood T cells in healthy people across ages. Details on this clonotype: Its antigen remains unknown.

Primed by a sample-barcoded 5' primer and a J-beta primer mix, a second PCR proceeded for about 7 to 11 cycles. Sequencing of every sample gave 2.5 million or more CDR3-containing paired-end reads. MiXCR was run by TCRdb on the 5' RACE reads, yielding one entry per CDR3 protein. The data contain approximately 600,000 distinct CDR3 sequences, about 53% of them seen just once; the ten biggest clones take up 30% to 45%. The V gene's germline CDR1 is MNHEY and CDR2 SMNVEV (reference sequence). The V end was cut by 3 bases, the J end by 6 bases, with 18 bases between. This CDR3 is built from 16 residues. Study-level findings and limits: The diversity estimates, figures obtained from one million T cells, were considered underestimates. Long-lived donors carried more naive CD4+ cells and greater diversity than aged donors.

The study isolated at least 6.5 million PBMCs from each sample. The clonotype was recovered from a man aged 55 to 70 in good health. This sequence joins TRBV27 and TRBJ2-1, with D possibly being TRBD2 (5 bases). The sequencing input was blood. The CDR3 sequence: CASSFRTGGSGNEQFF. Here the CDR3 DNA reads TGTGCCAGCAGTTTTCGAACTGGAGGATCGGGCAATGAGCAGTTCTTC.